The next 12 T cell receptor beta chains were all read from a single sample in a study of shared clonotypes between healthy human individuals (dated by TCRdb to 2020 to 2021). Library prep was done by the immunoSEQ multiplex PCR assay. Sourced from immuneACCESS, this table was stored by TCRdb with only in-frame sequences that have V and J called. A share of the clones is absent; for the studies checked, an unresolved V gene accounts for under half, and the remainder has no known explanation. In all, the sample holds approximately 710,000 clones, and less than 95% of those were seen once. In total, the top ten clones hold less than 40% of the sample. Material for sequencing was memory CD8+ T cells from PBMCs. Taken with the paper, the label for cell subset or site translates to: CD45RO+ cells pooled with CCR7-negative TemRA cells. Receptors originate from a man between 18 and 29 years old in good health. Some clones in this sample may be carry-over from other donors' samples.

The gene calls are TRBV10-3 and TRBJ2-7, with 13 bases fitting TRBD2. The V and J ends lost 2 bases and 3 bases, in that order; junction bases with no gene match: 10. This CDR3 spans 18 amino acids. Germline assignment: CDR1 ENHRY and CDR2 SYGVKD. The CDR3 coding sequence is TGTGCCATCAGTGAGGGACTAGCGGGAGTACTGGGGGTCTACGAGCAGTACTTC. Translated: CAISEGLAGVLGVYEQYF.

The CDR3 sequence: CASGRTTLSYEQYF. The DNA of the CDR3 is TGTGCCAGCGGGCGGACAACTCTCTCCTACGAGCAGTACTTC. The chain recombines TRBV6-7 with TRBJ2-7; TRBD1 is a possible D gene (5 bases). TRBV6-7 is identified as an open reading frame with a role that is uncertain. Between the trimmed V and J ends, which lost 8 bases and 0 bases, there was a span of 14 bases. This CDR3 is 14 amino acids long.

The chain employs TRBV27 and TRBJ2-7; unclear D gene. Looked up from germline, CDR1 is MNHEY and CDR2 is SMNVEV (reference sequence). This CDR3 has 13 residues. V lost 5 bases and J 0 bases, leaving 8 bases between the germline ends. CDR3 nucleotides: TGTGCCAGCAGTCAGACAAGCTCCTACGAGCAGTACTTC. It yields the protein CASSQTSSYEQYF.

V usage is TRBV27 and J usage is TRBJ2-3; 9 nucleotides align to TRBD2. Per germline, CDR1 MNHEY and CDR2 SMNVEV (reference sequence). The CDR3 is made up of 16 amino acids. The trim removed 3 bases at V and 3 bases at J, leaving 7 bases unmatched. As DNA, the CDR3 is TGTGCCAGCAGTTTCGCTAGCGGGATTAGGACAGATACGCAGTATTTT. Its translation: CASSFASGIRTDTQYF.

J is TRBJ2-7 and V is TRBV29-1, with no clear D. CDR3 size: 12 residues. Germline CDR1 SQVTM, CDR2 ANQGSEA. The ends were cut back, 6 bases at V and 4 bases at J, with 13 bases in the middle. The CDR3 region has the DNA TGCAGCGTAGAAATTGGCCGGTACGAGCAGTACTTC. It is translated as CSVEIGRYEQYF.

A note on this clone: Other DNA sequences in the sample encode the same CDR3. This chain links TRBV7-9 with TRBJ2-2; D tentatively reads TRBD1 or TRBD2 (5 bases each). The CDR3 spans 13 residues. Germline CDR1 SEHNR, CDR2 FQNEAQ (reference sequence). Trimming stripped 3 bases from V and 6 bases from J, with 8 bases between. CDR3 sequence: CASSFGGAGELFF. The CDR3 nucleotides are TGTGCCAGCAGCTTTGGGGGAGCCGGGGAGCTGTTTTTT.

The chain uses TRBV27 and TRBJ1-1; the D gene is possibly TRBD1 (5 bases). Germline lookup yields CDR1 MNHEY and CDR2 SMNVEV (reference sequence). V lost 5 bases, J lost 0 bases, and 10 bases lay in between. The CDR3 is 14 amino acids. CDR3 sequence (DNA): TGTGCCAGCAGTACGGGACCGATGAACACTGAAGCTTTCTTT. Protein: CASSTGPMNTEAFF.

The chain links TRBV6-1 to TRBJ2-7; a weak D match, TRBD1 (6 bases). This CDR3 has 15 residues. Germline V gives CDR1 MNHNS, CDR2 SASEGT. V was trimmed by 1 base and J by 2 bases, leaving 12 bases between them. The CDR3 region is CASSEGWPGAYEQYF. The CDR3, as DNA: TGTGCCAGCAGTGAAGGTTGGCCAGGGGCCTACGAGCAGTACTTC.

The chain is built from TRBV7-8 and TRBJ1-1, with 10 bases lining up with TRBD1. V was clipped by 1 base and J by 5 bases; unmatched bases: 4. The CDR3 spans 15 residues. Germline V gives CDR1 SGHVS, CDR2 FQNEAQ. The CDR3 DNA reads as TGTGCCAGCAGCTTAGTTGGGACAGGGGATACTGAAGCTTTCTTT. Translated: CASSLVGTGDTEAFF.

The V and J genes are TRBV7-9 and TRBJ1-1; D remains ambiguous. Deletions cut 5 bases from V and 1 base from J, with 17 bases between. Per germline, CDR1 SEHNR and CDR2 FQNEAQ (reference sequence). The CDR3 totals 16 residues. CDR3 residues: CASSPPMAEENTEAFF. Here the CDR3 DNA reads TGTGCCAGCAGCCCCCCTATGGCAGAAGAGAACACTGAAGCTTTCTTT.

This chain joins TRBV7-9 and TRBJ2-5, with TRBD1 matching 9 bases. J gave up 5 bases and V 4 bases, and 5 bases lay outside the gene matches. In germline, CDR1 is SEHNR, CDR2 FQNEAQ (reference sequence). The CDR3 runs 14 residues. The CDR3, as DNA: TGTGCCAGCAGCTCCCTCGGACAGGGGGAGACCCAGTACTTC. It specifies CASSSLGQGETQYF.

V gene TRBV5-1 combines with J gene TRBJ1-2, with D hard to call. The CDR3 is made up of 14 amino acids. Germline CDR1 and CDR2: SGHRS and YFSETQ. The V end lost 5 bases, the J end lost 3 bases, and 14 bases lay between the germline ends. CDR3 DNA sequence: TGCGCCAGCAGTTTTACTGGACGGGACTATGGCTACACCTTC. Its protein is CASSFTGRDYGYTF. The variable domain in full, completed from reference TRBV5-1 and TRBJ1-2, reads KAGVTQTPRYLIKTRGQQVTLSCSPISGHRSVSWYQQTPGQGLQFLFEYFSETQRNKGNFPGRFSGRQFSNSRSEMNVSTLELGDSALYLCASSFTGRDYGYTFGSGTRLTVV.